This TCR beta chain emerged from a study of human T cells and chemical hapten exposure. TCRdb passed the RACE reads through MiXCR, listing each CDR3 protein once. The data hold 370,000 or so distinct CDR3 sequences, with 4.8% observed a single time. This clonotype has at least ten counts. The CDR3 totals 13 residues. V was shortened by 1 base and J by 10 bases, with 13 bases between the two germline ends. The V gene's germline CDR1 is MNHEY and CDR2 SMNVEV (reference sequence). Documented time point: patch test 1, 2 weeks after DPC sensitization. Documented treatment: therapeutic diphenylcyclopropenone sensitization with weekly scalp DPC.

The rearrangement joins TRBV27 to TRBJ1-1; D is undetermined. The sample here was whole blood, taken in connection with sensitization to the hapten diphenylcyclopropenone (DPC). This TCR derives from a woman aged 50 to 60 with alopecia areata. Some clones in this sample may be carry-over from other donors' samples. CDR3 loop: CASSLYEGRGAFF. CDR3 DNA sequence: TGTGCCAGCAGTTTATACGAAGGTCGCGGAGCTTTCTTT.